The rows below give T cell receptor beta chains drawn from one sample of a study of T cells in narcolepsy. Here immunoSEQ multiplex PCR was the method, and the copy in TCRdb shows in-frame clones only, minus some. Of some 30,000 clones listed, approximately 84% are singletons. Sequencing was done on a sample of memory (CD45RA-) CD4+ T cells from blood. Receptors originate from a human donor in good health. Each CDR3 is given with its conserved first and last residue. Fields, in order: D gene, J gene, clone size, V gene, CDR3 protein, CDR3 DNA. The D gene is left open where the match is weak. For some rows the clone size is stated as once, few or many, or as a class when expanded; others skip it.

D gene: TRBD1; J gene: TRBJ2-7; clone size: -; V gene: TRBV5-1; CDR3 protein: CASSFGDRDFEQYF; CDR3 DNA: TGCGCCAGCAGCTTTGGGGACAGGGATTTCGAGCAGTACTTC
D gene: -; J gene: TRBJ1-1; clone size: -; V gene: TRBV5-7; CDR3 protein: CASSPVGLSTEAFF; CDR3 DNA: TGTGCCAGCAGCCCCGTGGGTCTGAGCACTGAAGCTTTCTTT
D gene: -; J gene: TRBJ1-1; clone size: -; V gene: TRBV14; CDR3 protein: CASSQDPRGNTEAFF; CDR3 DNA: TGTGCCAGCAGCCAAGATCCCAGGGGGAACACTGAAGCTTTCTTT
D gene: -; J gene: TRBJ1-2; clone size: -; V gene: TRBV18; CDR3 protein: CASSPLHGEGYTF; CDR3 DNA: TGTGCCAGCTCACCCCTCCACGGGGAGGGCTACACCTTC
D gene: TRBD1; J gene: TRBJ1-5; clone size: -; V gene: TRBV7-8; CDR3 protein: CASSLGGTGGGQPQHF; CDR3 DNA: TGTGCCAGCAGCTTAGGAGGGACAGGGGGCGGTCAGCCCCAGCATTTT
D gene: -; J gene: TRBJ2-1; clone size: once; V gene: TRBV11-2; CDR3 protein: CASSQQYNEQFF; CDR3 DNA: TGTGCCAGCAGTCAACAATACAATGAGCAGTTCTTC
D gene: -; J gene: TRBJ2-4; clone size: few; V gene: TRBV6-6; CDR3 protein: CASSYSGAGNIQYF; CDR3 DNA: TGTGCCAGCAGTTACTCCGGGGCAGGGAACATTCAGTACTTC
D gene: -; J gene: TRBJ1-6; clone size: -; V gene: TRBV7-9; CDR3 protein: CASSPTPNSPLHF; CDR3 DNA: TGTGCCAGCTCCCCCACCCCGAATTCACCCCTCCACTTT
D gene: TRBD1; J gene: TRBJ1-5; clone size: -; V gene: TRBV7-2; CDR3 protein: CASSPGGQSKPQHF; CDR3 DNA: TGTGCCAGCAGCCCAGGGGGCCAGTCGAAGCCCCAGCATTTT
D gene: TRBD1; J gene: TRBJ1-6; clone size: -; V gene: TRBV27; CDR3 protein: CASSLDRDNSPLHF; CDR3 DNA: TGTGCCAGCAGTTTGGACAGGGATAATTCACCCCTCCACTTT
D gene: TRBD1; J gene: TRBJ2-7; clone size: -; V gene: TRBV6-5; CDR3 protein: CASRDTGGMGEQYF; CDR3 DNA: TGTGCCAGCAGGGATACAGGGGGCATGGGCGAGCAGTACTTC
D gene: -; J gene: TRBJ1-2; clone size: -; V gene: TRBV6-5; CDR3 protein: CASTKTPDGYGYTF; CDR3 DNA: TGTGCCAGCACCAAGACACCCGACGGCTATGGCTACACCTTC
D gene: -; J gene: TRBJ1-1; clone size: -; V gene: TRBV6-5; CDR3 protein: CASSYAGYTEAFF; CDR3 DNA: TGTGCCAGCAGTTACGCGGGGTACACTGAAGCTTTCTTT
D gene: -; J gene: TRBJ2-7; clone size: once; V gene: TRBV2; CDR3 protein: CASDSTGARGEQYF; CDR3 DNA: TGTGCCAGCGATTCCACCGGGGCGAGGGGCGAGCAGTACTTC
D gene: TRBD2; J gene: TRBJ2-7; clone size: few; V gene: TRBV5-4; CDR3 protein: CASSLAGRDYLYF; CDR3 DNA: TGTGCCAGCAGCTTGGCCGGGAGGGACTACCTGTACTTC
D gene: TRBD1; J gene: TRBJ2-5; clone size: -; V gene: TRBV28; CDR3 protein: CASNRGGIETQYF; CDR3 DNA: TGTGCCAGCAATAGAGGGGGCATAGAGACCCAGTACTTC
D gene: -; J gene: TRBJ2-7; clone size: -; V gene: TRBV15; CDR3 protein: CATSRGLTEYSYEQYF; CDR3 DNA: TGTGCCACCAGCAGAGGACTCACAGAGTACTCCTACGAGCAGTACTTC
D gene: -; J gene: TRBJ2-1; clone size: -; V gene: TRBV6-1; CDR3 protein: CASRAVGLPNEQFF; CDR3 DNA: TGTGCCAGCAGAGCTGTGGGACTTCCCAATGAGCAGTTCTTC
D gene: -; J gene: TRBJ2-2; clone size: -; V gene: TRBV5-1; CDR3 protein: CASSSSILHTGELFF; CDR3 DNA: TGCGCCAGCAGCTCTTCGATCCTTCACACCGGGGAGCTGTTTTTT
D gene: -; J gene: TRBJ1-2; clone size: -; V gene: TRBV2; CDR3 protein: CASSRDPNYGYTF; CDR3 DNA: TGTGCCAGCAGTAGAGATCCTAACTATGGCTACACCTTC
D gene: -; J gene: TRBJ1-1; clone size: -; V gene: TRBV27; CDR3 protein: CASSFGGNTEAFF; CDR3 DNA: TGTGCCAGCAGTTTCGGGGGCAACACTGAAGCTTTCTTT
D gene: -; J gene: TRBJ1-2; clone size: few; V gene: TRBV10-3; CDR3 protein: CAISEGGYYGYTF; CDR3 DNA: TGTGCCATCTCGGAGGGGGGGTACTATGGCTACACCTTC
D gene: TRBD1; J gene: TRBJ2-1; clone size: -; V gene: TRBV9; CDR3 protein: CASSLGQGTHNEQFF; CDR3 DNA: TGTGCCAGCAGCCTCGGACAGGGGACCCACAATGAGCAGTTCTTC
D gene: -; J gene: TRBJ1-6; clone size: -; V gene: TRBV9; CDR3 protein: CASSKPPEGALHF; CDR3 DNA: TGTGCCAGCAGCAAACCTCCAGAAGGAGCCCTCCACTTT
D gene: -; J gene: TRBJ1-2; clone size: -; V gene: TRBV6-6; CDR3 protein: CASTPVQNPGGYTF; CDR3 DNA: TGTGCCAGCACCCCGGTACAGAACCCGGGGGGCTACACCTTC
D gene: TRBD1; J gene: TRBJ1-1; clone size: -; V gene: TRBV28; CDR3 protein: CASKQGLTKVFF; CDR3 DNA: TGTGCCAGCAAACAGGGGCTGACTAAAGTATTCTTT
D gene: -; J gene: TRBJ2-1; clone size: -; V gene: TRBV12-2; CDR3 protein: CASRLARTAPRDNEQFF; CDR3 DNA: TGTGCAAGTCGCTTAGCGAGGACAGCTCCTCGCGACAATGAGCAGTTCTTC
D gene: TRBD1; J gene: TRBJ2-7; clone size: -; V gene: TRBV2; CDR3 protein: CASSPRTGTYEQYF; CDR3 DNA: TGTGCCAGCAGCCCCAGGACAGGGACCTACGAGCAGTACTTC
D gene: -; J gene: TRBJ2-6; clone size: -; V gene: TRBV7-3; CDR3 protein: CASSLTGGNNVLTF; CDR3 DNA: TGTGCCAGCAGCCTAACGGGTGGGAACAACGTCCTGACTTTC
D gene: -; J gene: TRBJ1-2; clone size: -; V gene: TRBV2; CDR3 protein: CASSSDRYGYTF; CDR3 DNA: TGTGCCAGCAGTTCCGACCGCTATGGCTACACCTTC
D gene: -; J gene: TRBJ1-6; clone size: -; V gene: TRBV14; CDR3 protein: CASSQLGLGSPLHF; CDR3 DNA: TGTGCCAGCAGCCAATTGGGGTTGGGGTCACCCCTCCACTTT
D gene: -; J gene: TRBJ2-5; clone size: -; V gene: TRBV5-6; CDR3 protein: CASSLVSRRQETQYF; CDR3 DNA: TGTGCCAGCAGCTTGGTGAGCAGGCGGCAAGAGACCCAGTACTTC
D gene: -; J gene: TRBJ1-4; clone size: -; V gene: TRBV10-3; CDR3 protein: CAIRSSLGREKLFF; CDR3 DNA: TGTGCCATCAGAAGCAGCCTAGGTCGAGAAAAACTGTTTTTT
D gene: TRBD2; J gene: TRBJ2-3; clone size: once; V gene: TRBV5-1; CDR3 protein: CASSLVAGVVDTQYF; CDR3 DNA: TGCGCCAGCAGCCTGGTGGCGGGAGTAGTAGATACGCAGTATTTT
D gene: -; J gene: TRBJ2-1; clone size: few; V gene: TRBV20-1; CDR3 protein: CSAISQGGQFF; CDR3 DNA: TGCAGTGCTATTTCCCAGGGGGGGCAGTTCTTC